These 18 T cell receptor beta chains originate from one sample sequenced in a study of CD4 and CD8 cells across lung adenocarcinoma regions. TCRdb fed the PCR reads into MiXCR, producing one record per CDR3 protein. The sample has 9,500 to 12,000 distinct CDR3 sequences; roughly 50% are singletons. Specimen: CD4+ T cells from the center of a lung tumor. All receptors come from a male donor with lung adenocarcinoma. The CD4 and CD8 labels of this study may be unreliable.

V is TRBV6-8 and J is TRBJ2-1; the D gene is possibly TRBD2 (6 bases). The CDR3 runs 17 residues. Germline V gives CDR1 MNHGY, CDR2 SAAAGT. V was pared by 0 bases and J by 8 bases, with 20 bases between. The CDR3 is CASSYSVGRELMDEQFF. As DNA, the CDR3 is TGTGCCAGCAGTTACTCGGTTGGACGGGAGTTGATGGATGAGCAGTTCTTC.

Worth noting for this clonotype: At one of its ends the junction is not consistent with the germline gene, which may arise from a read error. This chain uses TRBV7-2 with TRBJ2-5; D remains unclear. The germline gives CDR1 SGHTA, CDR2 FQGNSA. The CDR3 is made up of 14 amino acids. In DNA, the CDR3 is TGTGCCGGCAGCTTGGGCCGTGGCCAAGAGACCCAGTACTTC. Its protein product is CAGSLGRGQETQYF.

This clonotype was observed once. Germline and junction disagree at one end, which may indicate a read error. The rearrangement joins TRBV11-3 to TRBJ2-3; TRBD2 matches at 7 bases. The length of the CDR3 is 13 residues. From germline, CDR1 is SGHNT and CDR2 YENEEA. This CDR3 reads CASSGRGPDTQYF. In DNA form, the CDR3 reads TGTGCCAGCAGCGGGAGGGGCCCAGATACCCAGTACTTT. The full variable domain, rest sourced from reference TRBV11-3 and TRBJ2-3, is EAGVVQSPRYKIIEKKQPVAFWCNPISGHNTLYWYLQNLGQGPELLIRYENEEAVDDSQLPKDRFSAERLKGVDSTLKIQPAELGDSAVYLCASSGRGPDTQYFGPGTRLTVL.

The gene calls are TRBV25-1 and TRBJ2-3, with D perhaps matching TRBD1 or TRBD2 (5 bases each). CDR1 MGHDK and CDR2 SYGVNS come from the germline V gene. Trimming pared 1 base from V and 2 bases from J, leaving 13 bases between. This CDR3 contains 16 residues. CDR3 sequence (DNA): TGTGCCAGCAGTGAATTGCCGGGACCGCACACAGATACGCAGTATTTT. It is translated as CASSELPGPHTDTQYF.

This sequence joins TRBV25-1 and TRBJ2-5, with 9 bases that match TRBD1. J gave up 1 base and V 5 bases, and 11 bases lay outside the gene matches. Looked up from germline, CDR1 is MGHDK and CDR2 is SYGVNS. The length of the CDR3 is 17 residues. The CDR3 loop reads CASSSNRGHDTQETQYF. The CDR3 region has the DNA TGTGCCAGCAGTTCGAACAGGGGGCACGATACCCAAGAGACCCAGTACTTC.

This clonotype is deemed medium-sized. The chain links TRBV7-2 to TRBJ2-1, with D possibly being TRBD2 (6 bases). The last part of the DNA fits TRBJ2-7 better; the J call may be wrong. The CDR3 consists of 15 residues. Germline V gene sequence: CDR1 SGHTA, CDR2 FQGNSA. CDR3 DNA: TGTGCCAGCAGCTTTCCCGGCTCGGGGGTGGATGAGCAGTACTTC. This gives the protein CASSFPGSGVDEQYF.

As to this clonotype: The junction does not match germline at one end; this may be a read error. The rearrangement links TRBV6-1 to TRBJ2-2; the D call may be TRBD1 or TRBD2 (5 bases each). The CDR3 has 17 residues. Germline-derived CDR1 and CDR2 are MNHNS and SASEGT. CDR3 protein: CASSVHLGAVNTGALYF. DNA of the CDR3: TGTGCCAGCAGTGTACATCTTGGGGCTGTGAACACCGGGGCGCTGTATTTT.

The rearrangement uses TRBV4-1 and TRBJ2-2; D gene ambiguous. The CDR3 totals 17 residues. The germline CDR1 and CDR2 sequences are MGHRA and YSYEKL. The V gene lost 1 base and the J gene lost 3 bases, with 15 bases spanning the gap. CDR3 coding DNA: TGCGCCAGCAGCCAAGTTTTATTGGGGATGGACACCGGGGAGCTGTTTTTT. Translation: CASSQVLLGMDTGELFF.

The chain couples TRBV7-6 to TRBJ2-3; TRBD1 agrees at 8 bases. The end of the DNA is better explained by TRBJ2-7, so the J call may be wrong. Germline V gene data show CDR1 as SGHVS and CDR2 as FNYEAQ. This CDR3 has 15 amino acids. This CDR3 is CASSLRGTGLYEQYF. Here the CDR3 DNA reads TGTGCCAGCAGCCTCCGAGGGACAGGTCTCTACGAGCAGTACTTC.

The rearrangement joins TRBV24-1 to TRBJ2-1; D gene uncertain. The germline V gene encodes CDR1 KGHDR and CDR2 SFDVKD. V lost 3 bases to trimming and J lost 13 bases, with 18 bases between them. The CDR3 length is 14 residues. CDR3 coding DNA: TGTGCCACCAGTGATAGAGGAGTTCGAGAGACCCAGTTCTTC. It encodes CATSDRGVRETQFF.

This clonotype is medium-sized (0.01 to 0.1%) in the sample. The CDR3 nucleotides read TGTGCCAGCAGTGATACAGGGGGCTCGAACACCGGGGAGCTGTTTTTT. Translation: CASSDTGGSNTGELFF. The chain uses TRBV25-1 and TRBJ2-2; 9 bases line up with TRBD1. Germline assignment: CDR1 MGHDK and CDR2 SYGVNS. After removal of 3 bases from V and 0 bases from J, the junction contained 2 bases not matched to a gene. The CDR3 consists of 16 residues.

This clonotype was recorded only once. V usage is TRBV27 and J usage is TRBJ2-3; perhaps TRBD1 as D (6 bases). CDR1 and CDR2 from the germline V gene are MNHEY and SMNVEV (reference sequence). This CDR3 has 14 amino acids. This chain's CDR3 is CPGLQGLSTEEQYF. As DNA, the CDR3 is TGTCCGGGCCTCCAGGGGCTGAGCACAGAGGAGCAGTATTTT.

In its sample, this clonotype was seen many times. A read error may explain this, as a much larger clone is one base away. The chain couples TRBV10-1 to TRBJ2-1; a weak D match, TRBD1 (6 bases). Trimming pared 4 bases from V and 10 bases from J, leaving 14 bases between. In germline, CDR1 is WNHNN, CDR2 SYGVQD (reference sequence). This CDR3 has 13 amino acids. For the CDR3, the DNA is TGCGCCAGCAGTGCCGACAGGTCCGGCGAGCAGTTCTTC. It codes for CASSADRSGEQFF.

The chain uses TRBV7-2 and TRBJ2-5; TRBD2 matches 8 bases. V trimming: 2 bases; J trimming: 0 bases; junction bases outside the gene matches: 5. The CDR3 loop spans 16 amino acids. The V gene's germline CDR1 is SGHTA and CDR2 FQGNSA. The CDR3 protein is CASSLYSGTYQETQYF. Here the CDR3 DNA reads TGTGCCAGCAGCTTATATAGCGGGACGTACCAAGAGACCCAGTACTTC.

The V call is TRBV4-2, the J call TRBJ2-5; weak D call: TRBD2 (6 bases). V dropped 3 bases and J dropped 4 bases, with 21 bases sitting between them. This CDR3 spans 17 amino acids. CDR1 and CDR2 (germline): LGHNA, YNFKEQ. CDR3 coding DNA: TGTGCCAGCAGCCAGGACCTAAGGAGGGGAGGAGGAGAGACCCAGTACTTC. Encoded protein: CASSQDLRRGGGETQYF.

A few counts support this clonotype. The chain combines TRBV6-5 with TRBJ2-3, with TRBD2 matching 11 bases. Trimming cost V 6 bases and J 3 bases; bases outside gene matches: 8. The CDR3 spans 16 residues. CDR1 is MNHEY and CDR2 is SVGAGI in the germline V gene. The CDR3 DNA follows: TGTGCCAGCAGCTTACTAGCGGGAGATCCAACAGATACGCAGTATTTT. This encodes CASSLLAGDPTDTQYF.

The chain joins TRBV6-1 to TRBJ2-3, with TRBD2 identical over 9 bases. Germline loops: CDR1 MNHNS, CDR2 SASEGT. CDR3 size: 15 residues. V trimming: 0 bases; J trimming: 4 bases; junction bases outside the gene matches: 2. CDR3 sequence (DNA): TGTGCCAGCAGTGAAGCTAGCGGGAGCCCAGATACGCAGTATTTT. Its protein product is CASSEASGSPDTQYF.

The chain joins TRBV6-1 to TRBJ1-5, with no clear D. CDR3 length: 13 amino acids. CDR1 is MNHNS, CDR2 SASEGT, per germline. The V gene lost 4 bases and the J gene lost 3 bases, with 7 bases spanning the gap. The CDR3 region is CASSGRDNQPQHF. As DNA, the CDR3 is TGTGCCAGCAGTGGGAGGGACAATCAGCCCCAGCATTTT.